This T cell receptor (beta chain) was found in a study of PD-1 blockade in classical Hodgkin lymphoma. About the research overall: Patients were administered nivolumab (3 mg/kg intravenously) every 2 weeks. Study observations and caveats: Patients with a complete response exhibited baseline diversity comparable to newly diagnosed patients. TCR diversity in CD4+, not CD8+, cells rose significantly by C4D1.

Germline values: CDR1 SGHRS, CDR2 YFSETQ. CDR3 size: 15 residues. Trimming left V 0 bases short and J 6 bases short, with 12 bases between. In the case of this clone: Antigen unknown.

After autologous stem cell transplantation all patients relapsed, and prior brentuximab vedotin exposure differed between cohorts. TCRdb's copy holds only in-frame clones and misses some; the assay was immunoSEQ multiplex PCR. Of 23,000 or so clones listed, roughly 80% were seen once; the top ten hold 6% to 8.5%. The chain couples TRBV5-1 to TRBJ1-4; D may be TRBD1 (5 bases). The sequence derives from a human donor with classical Hodgkin lymphoma. The sequenced sample was peripheral blood mononuclear cells (PBMCs), obtained at baseline. The CDR3 loop reads CASSLGVGEYEKLFF. The CDR3 bases are TGCGCCAGCAGCTTGGGTGTGGGGGAGTATGAAAAACTGTTTTTT.